A selection of T cell receptor beta chains follows, all from one sample in a study of blood T cells in healthy people across ages. TCRdb re-called the 5' RACE reads with MiXCR, one entry per CDR3 protein. The data contain about 1.4 million distinct CDR3 sequences, roughly 59% of them seen just once; the ten biggest clones take up 6.5% to 8.5%. The sequenced sample was blood. These receptor sequences come from a man younger than 30 in good health. CDR3s include the opening cysteine and the closing phenylalanine or tryptophan. Each record gives: V gene, J gene, CDR3 protein.

v_call: TRBV5-1
j_call: TRBJ1-1
cdr3_aa: CASSLGQIRMNNEAFF

v_call: TRBV20-1
j_call: TRBJ2-7
cdr3_aa: CSARGTVSYEQYF

v_call: TRBV4-1
j_call: TRBJ2-7
cdr3_aa: CASSQVRESSYEQYF

v_call: TRBV29-1
j_call: TRBJ2-2
cdr3_aa: CSVDRLNTGELFF

v_call: TRBV7-9
j_call: TRBJ2-5
cdr3_aa: CASSLEWGQETQYF

v_call: TRBV7-2
j_call: .
cdr3_aa: CASSVTSGRLEQYF

v_call: TRBV6-2/TRBV6-3
j_call: .
cdr3_aa: CASSRGRPSSYNEQYF

v_call: TRBV12-3/TRBV12-4
j_call: TRBJ1-2
cdr3_aa: CASSPGRASYTF

v_call: TRBV27
j_call: TRBJ2-3
cdr3_aa: CASSFWPTTDTQYF

v_call: TRBV4-1
j_call: TRBJ2-3
cdr3_aa: CASSPEGRVHTQYF

v_call: TRBV4-1
j_call: TRBJ2-5
cdr3_aa: CASSQPGTPQMETQYF

v_call: TRBV29-1
j_call: TRBJ1-2
cdr3_aa: CSVEGDRVGGYTF

v_call: TRBV6-2/TRBV6-3
j_call: TRBJ2-1
cdr3_aa: CASSPLQSWVGEFYLDEQFF

v_call: TRBV10-1
j_call: TRBJ1-2
cdr3_aa: CASRTGPYYGYTF

v_call: TRBV4-1
j_call: .
cdr3_aa: CASSQDGAHEQYF

v_call: TRBV7-2
j_call: TRBJ1-4
cdr3_aa: CASSFVTGGDEKLFF

v_call: TRBV6-1
j_call: TRBJ2-5
cdr3_aa: CASSETYPGTQETQYF

v_call: TRBV2
j_call: TRBJ1-2
cdr3_aa: CASMPQREGNYTF

v_call: TRBV18
j_call: TRBJ1-1
cdr3_aa: CASSPSEMGAFF

v_call: TRBV6-1
j_call: TRBJ2-7
cdr3_aa: CASSEADRAYEQYF

v_call: TRBV27
j_call: TRBJ2-1
cdr3_aa: CASFTFYERSYNEQFF

v_call: TRBV18
j_call: TRBJ2-3
cdr3_aa: CASSPGGSIDTQYF

v_call: TRBV7-2
j_call: TRBJ1-2
cdr3_aa: CASSAQVNRGNDGYTF

v_call: TRBV29-1
j_call: TRBJ2-1
cdr3_aa: CSGRLAGSYNEQFF

v_call: TRBV4-2
j_call: TRBJ2-1
cdr3_aa: CASSQDMRDGEQFF

v_call: TRBV25-1
j_call: TRBJ2-7
cdr3_aa: CASSATGTSSWEQYF

v_call: TRBV6-5
j_call: .
cdr3_aa: CASSYSLAGASALETQYF

v_call: TRBV10-2
j_call: TRBJ2-4
cdr3_aa: CASSDPTVTAKNIQYF

v_call: TRBV15
j_call: TRBJ2-7
cdr3_aa: CATSRDPSRSYEQYF

v_call: TRBV7-9
j_call: TRBJ2-4
cdr3_aa: CASSSSGGLNIQYF

v_call: TRBV25-1
j_call: TRBJ2-7
cdr3_aa: CASSDGEGEPYEQYF

v_call: TRBV4-2
j_call: TRBJ1-1
cdr3_aa: CASSQAAGTEAFF

v_call: TRBV20-1
j_call: .
cdr3_aa: CSALGRNEQYF

v_call: TRBV3-1
j_call: TRBJ2-1
cdr3_aa: CASSHPSGSDEQFF

v_call: TRBV28
j_call: TRBJ1-1
cdr3_aa: CASSPTGTQTEAFF

v_call: TRBV30
j_call: TRBJ1-2
cdr3_aa: CAWGGYGYTF

v_call: TRBV5-1
j_call: TRBJ1-1
cdr3_aa: CASSFGTSLPEAFF

v_call: TRBV28
j_call: TRBJ1-2
cdr3_aa: CASSPERGPGYTF

v_call: TRBV11-2
j_call: TRBJ2-7
cdr3_aa: CASSRFPGQGYEQYF

v_call: TRBV4-1
j_call: TRBJ2-5
cdr3_aa: CASSPFLGQFGETQYF

v_call: TRBV20-1
j_call: TRBJ1-4
cdr3_aa: CSANPGDEKLFF

v_call: TRBV29-1
j_call: TRBJ2-7
cdr3_aa: CSVEVPLSGEQYF

v_call: TRBV6-5
j_call: TRBJ2-2
cdr3_aa: CASRKGRPLGGELFF

v_call: TRBV7-9
j_call: TRBJ2-3
cdr3_aa: CASSFRLAESTDTQYF

v_call: TRBV5-8
j_call: TRBJ1-2
cdr3_aa: CASSLPGVGYGYTF

v_call: TRBV20-1
j_call: TRBJ2-7
cdr3_aa: CSARVPPLEQYF